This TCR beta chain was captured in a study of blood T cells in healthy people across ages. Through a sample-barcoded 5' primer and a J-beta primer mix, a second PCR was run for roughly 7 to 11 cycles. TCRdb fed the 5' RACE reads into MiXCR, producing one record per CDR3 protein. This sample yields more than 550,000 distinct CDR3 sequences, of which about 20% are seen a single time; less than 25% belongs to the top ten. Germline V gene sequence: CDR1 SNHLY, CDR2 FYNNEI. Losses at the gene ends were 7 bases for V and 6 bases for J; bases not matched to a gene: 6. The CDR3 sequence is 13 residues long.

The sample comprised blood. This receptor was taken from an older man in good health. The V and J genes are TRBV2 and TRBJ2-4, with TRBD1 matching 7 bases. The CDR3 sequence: CASKQGLGNIQYF. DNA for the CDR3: TGTGCCAGCAAACAGGGGTTGGGAAACATTCAGTACTTC. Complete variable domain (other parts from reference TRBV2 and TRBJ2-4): EPEVTQTPSHQVTQMGQEVILRCVPISNHLYFYWYRQILGQKVEFLVSFYNNEISEKSEIFDDQFSVERPDGSNFTLKIRSTKLEDSAMYFCASKQGLGNIQYFGAGTRLSVL.